These T cell receptor beta chains were read from a single sample in a study of control samples from healthy donors and cancer patients. The repertoire was sequenced with immunoSEQ multiplex PCR; TCRdb's copy has only in-frame clones and lacks some. Among 40,000 to 50,000 clones listed, 93% were seen once. The sample taken for sequencing was PBMCs. The receptors were sampled from a woman aged 45-59 years with head and neck cancer. The CDR3 runs from the conserved cysteine through the conserved F or W. The order of the fields is CDR3 protein, CDR3 DNA, D gene, V gene, J gene, clone size. D genes are given only for firm matches. The listing skips clone size in some rows; elsewhere it reads once, few, many or a size class.

CDR3 protein: CASSGWVERSYNEQFF
CDR3 DNA: TGTGCCAGCAGCGGGTGGGTCGAAAGGTCCTACAATGAGCAGTTCTTC
D gene: -
V gene: TRBV3-1/TRBV3-2
J gene: TRBJ2-1
clone size: -

CDR3 protein: CASSPGTSGRDTQYF
CDR3 DNA: TGTGCCAGCAGCCCCGGGACTAGCGGGAGAGATACGCAGTATTTT
D gene: TRBD2
V gene: TRBV9
J gene: TRBJ2-3
clone size: -

CDR3 protein: CSARVLDTIYF
CDR3 DNA: TGCAGTGCTAGAGTGTTGGACACCATATATTTT
D gene: -
V gene: TRBV20-1
J gene: TRBJ1-3
clone size: -

CDR3 protein: CASSLAGATYNEQFF
CDR3 DNA: TGTGCCAGCAGTTTAGCGGGGGCGACCTACAATGAGCAGTTCTTC
D gene: TRBD2
V gene: TRBV6-5
J gene: TRBJ2-1
clone size: -

CDR3 protein: CASSGTGASTDTQYF
CDR3 DNA: TGTGCCAGCTCTGGGACAGGGGCTAGCACAGATACGCAGTATTTT
D gene: TRBD1
V gene: TRBV3-1/TRBV3-2
J gene: TRBJ2-3
clone size: -

CDR3 protein: CASIQRGYNEQFF
CDR3 DNA: TGCGCCAGCATCCAGCGAGGTTACAATGAGCAGTTCTTC
D gene: -
V gene: TRBV4-1
J gene: TRBJ2-1
clone size: -

CDR3 protein: CASSNYNEQFF
CDR3 DNA: TGTGCCAGTAGTAACTACAATGAGCAGTTCTTC
D gene: -
V gene: TRBV19
J gene: TRBJ2-1
clone size: -

CDR3 protein: CASSLSRGRGYEQYF
CDR3 DNA: TGTGCCAGCAGTTTATCACGGGGTCGGGGTTACGAGCAGTACTTC
D gene: -
V gene: TRBV27
J gene: TRBJ2-7
clone size: -

CDR3 protein: CASSFQRYGYTF
CDR3 DNA: TGTGCCAGCAGTTTTCAGCGCTATGGCTACACCTTC
D gene: -
V gene: TRBV28
J gene: TRBJ1-2
clone size: -

CDR3 protein: CASNSGTQETQYF
CDR3 DNA: TGTGCCAGCAACTCTGGGACTCAAGAGACCCAGTACTTC
D gene: -
V gene: TRBV28
J gene: TRBJ2-5
clone size: -

CDR3 protein: CASSQGVGASARDTQYF
CDR3 DNA: TGCGCCAGCAGCCAAGGGGTCGGAGCATCTGCGCGGGATACGCAGTATTTT
D gene: -
V gene: TRBV4-3
J gene: TRBJ2-3
clone size: -

CDR3 protein: CASSPQGRLQETQYF
CDR3 DNA: TGTGCCAGCAGCCCTCAAGGGCGGCTGCAAGAGACCCAGTACTTC
D gene: -
V gene: TRBV7-3
J gene: TRBJ2-5
clone size: -

CDR3 protein: CASSFGGGYGYTF
CDR3 DNA: TGTGCCAGCAGCTTCGGGGGAGGCTATGGCTACACCTTC
D gene: -
V gene: TRBV7-2
J gene: TRBJ1-2
clone size: -

CDR3 protein: CASSLWGQGHGYTF
CDR3 DNA: TGTGCCAGCAGCTTGTGGGGACAGGGACATGGCTACACCTTC
D gene: TRBD1
V gene: TRBV5-5
J gene: TRBJ1-2
clone size: -

CDR3 protein: CAISESRGSSYNEQFF
CDR3 DNA: TGTGCCATCAGTGAGTCTAGGGGGAGCTCCTACAATGAGCAGTTCTTC
D gene: -
V gene: TRBV10-3
J gene: TRBJ2-1
clone size: once

CDR3 protein: CASSYGQGGWNIYGYTF
CDR3 DNA: TGCGCCAGCAGCTACGGACAGGGGGGTTGGAATATCTATGGCTACACCTTC
D gene: TRBD1
V gene: TRBV5-1
J gene: TRBJ1-2
clone size: -

CDR3 protein: CASSWTGSINQPQHF
CDR3 DNA: TGTGCCAGCAGTTGGACGGGTTCCATCAATCAGCCCCAGCATTTT
D gene: -
V gene: TRBV28
J gene: TRBJ1-5
clone size: -

CDR3 protein: CASRGGLGSPLHF
CDR3 DNA: TGTGCCAGCAGAGGGGGCCTGGGATCACCCCTCCACTTT
D gene: TRBD1
V gene: TRBV2
J gene: TRBJ1-6
clone size: -

CDR3 protein: CASSSPGIAGGPGGELFF
CDR3 DNA: TGTGCCAGCAGTTCCCCGGGCATAGCGGGGGGGCCTGGCGGGGAGCTGTTTTTT
D gene: TRBD2
V gene: TRBV27
J gene: TRBJ2-2
clone size: -

CDR3 protein: CASSLEKGRGATDTQYF
CDR3 DNA: TGTGCCAGCAGCTTAGAAAAGGGACGAGGGGCTACAGATACGCAGTATTTT
D gene: -
V gene: TRBV5-4
J gene: TRBJ2-3
clone size: -

CDR3 protein: CATSDWRAEVVGGYTF
CDR3 DNA: TGTGCCACCAGTGATTGGCGTGCGGAGGTAGTTGGAGGCTACACCTTC
D gene: -
V gene: TRBV24-1
J gene: TRBJ1-2
clone size: -

CDR3 protein: CASSFSGGGQPQHF
CDR3 DNA: TGCGCCAGCAGTTTTTCAGGGGGCGGCCAGCCCCAGCATTTT
D gene: TRBD1
V gene: TRBV5-1
J gene: TRBJ1-5
clone size: -

CDR3 protein: CASSQEFPGSHTEAFF
CDR3 DNA: TGTGCCAGCAGCCAAGAGTTCCCAGGGTCGCACACTGAAGCTTTCTTT
D gene: -
V gene: TRBV3-1/TRBV3-2
J gene: TRBJ1-1
clone size: -

CDR3 protein: CAWRRGLAEADTQYF
CDR3 DNA: TGTGCCTGGAGAAGGGGTCTAGCGGAGGCAGATACGCAGTATTTT
D gene: TRBD2
V gene: TRBV30
J gene: TRBJ2-3
clone size: -

CDR3 protein: CASRLAARGNEQFF
CDR3 DNA: TGTGCCAGCAGACTAGCGGCGAGGGGCAATGAGCAGTTCTTC
D gene: TRBD2
V gene: TRBV6-5
J gene: TRBJ2-1
clone size: -

CDR3 protein: CASSLGQGAEGQPQHF
CDR3 DNA: TGTGCCAGCAGCTTAGGACAGGGGGCGGAAGGTCAGCCCCAGCATTTT
D gene: TRBD1
V gene: TRBV7-9
J gene: TRBJ1-5
clone size: -

CDR3 protein: CSVEGYGYTF
CDR3 DNA: TGCAGCGTTGAAGGATACGGCTACACCTTC
D gene: -
V gene: TRBV29-1
J gene: TRBJ1-2
clone size: -

CDR3 protein: CASSQGRAYEQYF
CDR3 DNA: TGCGCCAGCAGTCAAGGACGGGCCTACGAGCAGTACTTC
D gene: -
V gene: TRBV10-2
J gene: TRBJ2-7
clone size: -

CDR3 protein: CASSVGGGAETQYF
CDR3 DNA: TGTGCCAGCAGCGTGGGCGGGGGGGCCGAGACCCAGTACTTC
D gene: TRBD2
V gene: TRBV9
J gene: TRBJ2-5
clone size: -

CDR3 protein: CAWSVTRGTEAFF
CDR3 DNA: TGTGCCTGGAGTGTCACGCGTGGTACTGAAGCTTTCTTT
D gene: -
V gene: TRBV30
J gene: TRBJ1-1
clone size: -

CDR3 protein: CASSFQASAGEGEQFF
CDR3 DNA: TGTGCCAGCAGCTTTCAGGCCTCAGCGGGAGAGGGTGAGCAGTTCTTC
D gene: TRBD2
V gene: TRBV11-2
J gene: TRBJ2-1
clone size: -

CDR3 protein: CASSLSSQPPLSDEQYF
CDR3 DNA: TGTGCCAGCAGTTTGAGTTCACAGCCACCCTTATCGGACGAGCAGTACTTC
D gene: -
V gene: TRBV28
J gene: TRBJ2-7
clone size: -

CDR3 protein: CASSPRTGANTGELFF
CDR3 DNA: TGCGCCAGCAGCCCCCGGACAGGCGCGAACACCGGGGAGCTGTTTTTT
D gene: TRBD1
V gene: TRBV5-1
J gene: TRBJ2-2
clone size: -

CDR3 protein: CASSTDRSGANVLTF
CDR3 DNA: TGTGCCAGCAGTACCGACAGATCTGGGGCCAACGTCCTGACTTTC
D gene: -
V gene: TRBV2
J gene: TRBJ2-6
clone size: -

CDR3 protein: CASSKERGTEAFF
CDR3 DNA: TGTGCCAGCAGCAAGGAGCGGGGGACTGAAGCTTTCTTT
D gene: -
V gene: TRBV7-2
J gene: TRBJ1-1
clone size: -

CDR3 protein: CASSSGGNTEAFF
CDR3 DNA: TGTGCCAGCAGTTCAGGGGGGAACACTGAAGCTTTCTTT
D gene: TRBD1
V gene: TRBV6-5
J gene: TRBJ1-1
clone size: -

CDR3 protein: CASSYGTGPWGANVLTF
CDR3 DNA: TGTGCCAGCAGTTACGGGACAGGCCCATGGGGGGCCAACGTCCTGACTTTC
D gene: TRBD1
V gene: TRBV6-2/TRBV6-3
J gene: TRBJ2-6
clone size: -